This T cell receptor beta chain comes out of a study of T cell responses to AZD1222 COVID-19 vaccine. Study results and limitations: Clonal diversity was possibly underestimated, and white British individuals and females predominated among donors. The number of AZD1222 recipients seropositive at baseline was only five to seven. Reports indicate that nearly half of spike-specific TCRs are directed at unmutated variant regions. Repertoires were obtained solely post-peak T cell response.

Germline-derived CDR1 and CDR2 are SSHAT and FNYEAQ (reference sequence). CDR3 length: 13 amino acids. V lost 0 bases, J lost 4 bases, and 0 bases stayed unmatched. Clones were sequenced by immunoSEQ multiplex PCR, and TCRdb holds only the in-frame ones, with some missing. Among about 110,000 clones listed, 91% were seen once. Comments on this clone: The antigen remains unidentified.

V and J are TRBV7-7 and TRBJ2-7; 7 bases agree with TRBD2. Sequenced material: peripheral blood, taken on day 0 of AZD1222 vaccination. This receptor was taken from an adult in good health. The DNA for the CDR3 is TGTGCCAGCAGCTTAGCGGGAGGGTACGAGCAGTACTTC. Protein product: CASSLAGGYEQYF. The full variable domain, completed using reference TRBV7-7 and TRBJ2-7, is GAGVSQSPRYKVTKRGQDVTLRCDPISSHATLYWYQQALGQGPEFLTYFNYEAQPDKSGLPSDRFSAERPEGSISTLTIQRTEQRDSAMYRCASSLAGGYEQYFGPGTRLTVT.